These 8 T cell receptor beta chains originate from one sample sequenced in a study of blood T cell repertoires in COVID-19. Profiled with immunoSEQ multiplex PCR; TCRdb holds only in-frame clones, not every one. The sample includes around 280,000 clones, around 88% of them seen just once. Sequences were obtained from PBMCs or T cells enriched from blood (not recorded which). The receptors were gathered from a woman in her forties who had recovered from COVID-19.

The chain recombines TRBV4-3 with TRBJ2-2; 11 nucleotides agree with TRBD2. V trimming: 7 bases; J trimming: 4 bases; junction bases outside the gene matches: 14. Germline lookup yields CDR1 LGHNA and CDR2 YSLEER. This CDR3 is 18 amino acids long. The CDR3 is CASNPGTHSGRATGELFF. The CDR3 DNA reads TGCGCCAGCAACCCCGGGACACATAGCGGGAGGGCCACCGGGGAGCTGTTTTTT.

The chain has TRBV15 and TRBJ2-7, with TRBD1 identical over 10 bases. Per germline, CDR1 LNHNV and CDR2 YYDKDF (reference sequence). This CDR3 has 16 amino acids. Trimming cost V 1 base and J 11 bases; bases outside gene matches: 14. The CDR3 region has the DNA TGTGCCACCAGCAGAGGGCTCGGGGGACAGGGGAAAGCGAAGTACTTC. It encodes CATSRGLGGQGKAKYF.

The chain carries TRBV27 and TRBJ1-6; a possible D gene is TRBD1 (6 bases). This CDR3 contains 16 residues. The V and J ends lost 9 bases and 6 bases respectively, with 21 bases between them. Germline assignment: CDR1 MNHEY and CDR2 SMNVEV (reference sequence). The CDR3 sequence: CASRGRQDSPNSPLHF. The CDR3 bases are TGTGCCAGTCGAGGTCGACAGGATTCGCCTAATTCACCCCTCCACTTT.

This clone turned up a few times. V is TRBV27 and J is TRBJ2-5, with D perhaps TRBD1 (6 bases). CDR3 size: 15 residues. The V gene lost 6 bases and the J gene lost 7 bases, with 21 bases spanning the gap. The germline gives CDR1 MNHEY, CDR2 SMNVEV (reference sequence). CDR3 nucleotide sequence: TGTGCCAGCAGGCGCATGGCAGGGACAACTGGGACCCAGTACTTC. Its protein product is CASRRMAGTTGTQYF.

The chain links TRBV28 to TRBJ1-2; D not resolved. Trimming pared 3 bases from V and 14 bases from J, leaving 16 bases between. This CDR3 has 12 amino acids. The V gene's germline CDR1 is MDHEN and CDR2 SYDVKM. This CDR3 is CASSFLGGLVTF. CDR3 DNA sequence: TGTGCCAGCAGTTTTTTAGGAGGGTTGGTAACCTTC.

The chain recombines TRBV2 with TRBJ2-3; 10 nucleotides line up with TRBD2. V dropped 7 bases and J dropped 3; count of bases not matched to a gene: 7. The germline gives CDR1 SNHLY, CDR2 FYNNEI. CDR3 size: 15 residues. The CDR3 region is CASNRRTSGTDTQYF. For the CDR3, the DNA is TGTGCCAGCAACCGTCGGACTAGCGGTACAGATACGCAGTATTTT.

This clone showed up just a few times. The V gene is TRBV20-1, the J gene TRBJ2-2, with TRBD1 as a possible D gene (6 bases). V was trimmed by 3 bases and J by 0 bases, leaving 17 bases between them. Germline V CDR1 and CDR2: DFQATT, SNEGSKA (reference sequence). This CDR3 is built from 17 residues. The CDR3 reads CSASFLDRTANTGELFF. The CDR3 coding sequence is TGCAGTGCTAGTTTTTTAGACAGGACCGCGAACACCGGGGAGCTGTTTTTT.

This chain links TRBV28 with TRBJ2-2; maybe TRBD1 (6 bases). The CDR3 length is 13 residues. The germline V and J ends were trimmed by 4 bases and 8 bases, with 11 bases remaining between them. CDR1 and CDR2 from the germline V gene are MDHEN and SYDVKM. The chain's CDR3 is CASSYHREGELFF. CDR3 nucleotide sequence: TGTGCCAGCAGTTACCACAGGGAAGGGGAGCTGTTTTTT.